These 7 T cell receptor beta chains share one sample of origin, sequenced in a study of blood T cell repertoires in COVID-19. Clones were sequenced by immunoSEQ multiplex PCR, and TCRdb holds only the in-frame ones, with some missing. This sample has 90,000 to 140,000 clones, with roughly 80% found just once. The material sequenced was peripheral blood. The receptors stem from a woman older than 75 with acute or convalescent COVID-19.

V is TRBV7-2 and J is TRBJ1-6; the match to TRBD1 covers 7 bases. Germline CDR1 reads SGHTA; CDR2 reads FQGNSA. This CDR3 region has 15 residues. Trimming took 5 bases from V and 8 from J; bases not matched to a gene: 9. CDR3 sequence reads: CASSEQPGGYSPLHF. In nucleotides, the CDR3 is TGTGCCAGCAGCGAACAGCCAGGGGGGTATTCACCCCTCCACTTT.

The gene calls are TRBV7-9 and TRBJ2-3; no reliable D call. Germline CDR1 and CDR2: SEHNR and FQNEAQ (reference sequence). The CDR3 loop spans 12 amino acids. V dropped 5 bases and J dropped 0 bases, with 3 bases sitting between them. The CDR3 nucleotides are TGTGCCAGCAGCCTCAGCACAGATACGCAGTATTTT. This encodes CASSLSTDTQYF.

The CDR3 DNA reads TGCGCCAGCAGCGACGGACAGGGGGACACTGAAGCTTTCTTT. Translated: CASSDGQGDTEAFF. V is TRBV5-1 and J is TRBJ1-1, with 10 bases matching TRBD1. The CDR3 spans 14 residues. V dropped 4 bases and J dropped 3; count of bases not matched to a gene: 3. The V gene's germline CDR1 is SGHRS and CDR2 YFSETQ. The complete variable domain, with remaining parts taken from reference TRBV5-1 and TRBJ1-1, reads KAGVTQTPRYLIKTRGQQVTLSCSPISGHRSVSWYQQTPGQGLQFLFEYFSETQRNKGNFPGRFSGRQFSNSRSEMNVSTLELGDSALYLCASSDGQGDTEAFFGQGTRLTVV.

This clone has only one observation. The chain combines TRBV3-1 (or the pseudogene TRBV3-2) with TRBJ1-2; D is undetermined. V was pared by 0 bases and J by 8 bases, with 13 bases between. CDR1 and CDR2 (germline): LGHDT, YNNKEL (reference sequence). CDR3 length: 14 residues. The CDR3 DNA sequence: TGTGCCAGCAGCCAAGATGACACAGTAAGGGGCTACACCTTC. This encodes CASSQDDTVRGYTF.

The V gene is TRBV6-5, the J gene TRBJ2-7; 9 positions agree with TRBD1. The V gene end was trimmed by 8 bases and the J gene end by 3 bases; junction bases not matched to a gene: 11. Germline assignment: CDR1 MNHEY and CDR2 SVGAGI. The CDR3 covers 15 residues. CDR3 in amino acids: CASGIRDRENYEQYF. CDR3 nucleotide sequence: TGTGCCAGCGGAATCCGGGACAGGGAAAACTACGAGCAGTACTTC.

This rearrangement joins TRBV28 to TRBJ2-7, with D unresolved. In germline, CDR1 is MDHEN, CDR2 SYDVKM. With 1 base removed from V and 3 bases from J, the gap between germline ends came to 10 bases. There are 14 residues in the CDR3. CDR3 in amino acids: CASSLSVKLYEQYF. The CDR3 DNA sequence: TGTGCCAGCAGTTTATCGGTCAAACTCTACGAGCAGTACTTC.

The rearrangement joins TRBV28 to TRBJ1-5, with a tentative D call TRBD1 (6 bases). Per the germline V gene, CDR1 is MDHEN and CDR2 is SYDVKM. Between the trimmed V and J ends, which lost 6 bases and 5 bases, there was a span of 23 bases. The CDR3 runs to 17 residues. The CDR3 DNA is TGTGCCAGCAGCTACGACATCCGGGGGGGCGACGATCAGCCCCAGCATTTT. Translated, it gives CASSYDIRGGDDQPQHF.